The 29 T cell receptor beta chains below were found in one sample sequenced in a study of blood T cells in healthy people across ages. Then a second PCR, running roughly 7 to 11 cycles, was carried out with a sample-barcoded 5' primer and a J-beta primer mix. Using its own MiXCR run on the 5' RACE reads, TCRdb lists one record per CDR3 protein. The data contain around 900,000 distinct CDR3 sequences, more than 25% of them singletons. Sequencing was performed on blood. All receptors come from a woman aged 80 or over in good health.

This rearrangement joins TRBV9 to TRBJ2-5, with TRBD1 matching over 9 bases. This CDR3 is built from 16 residues. Germline V gene sequence: CDR1 SGDLS, CDR2 YYNGEE. V shed 4 bases and J 11 bases; nucleotides not matched to a gene: 18. CDR3 sequence (DNA): TGTGCCAGCAGCCCCAGGGACAGGGCGAGGGAGAATGAGCAGTACTTC. This codes for CASSPRDRARENEQYF.

This clonotype was counted many times. This chain joins TRBV2 and TRBJ1-2, with 9 bases identical to TRBD1. Germline CDR1 and CDR2: SNHLY and FYNNEI. V lost 5 bases, J lost 6 bases, and 4 bases stayed unmatched. The CDR3 has 13 residues. CDR3 protein: CASSRTGADGYTF. The CDR3 DNA is TGTGCCAGCAGTCGGACAGGGGCGGATGGCTACACCTTC.

This clonotype has at least ten counts. V is TRBV9 and J is TRBJ2-3; 9 bases are a match to TRBD2. Germline trimming cut 2 bases from V and 4 bases from J; bases unmatched to any gene: 8. This CDR3 is built from 16 residues. Germline lookup yields CDR1 SGDLS and CDR2 YYNGEE. CDR3 bases: TGTGCCAGCAGCGTCGCTAGCGGGGTAGCCTCAGATACGCAGTATTTT. Amino acid sequence: CASSVASGVASDTQYF.

The rearrangement links TRBV3-1 to TRBJ2-2, with a possible D match to TRBD1 (6 bases). Germline CDR1 and CDR2: LGHDT and YNNKEL (reference sequence). The CDR3 length is 17 residues. The V gene lost 1 base and the J gene lost 6 bases, with 18 bases spanning the gap. CDR3 sequence (DNA): TGTGCCAGCAGCCAAGCAAGAACCCCACAGGGAGCCGGGGAGCTGTTTTTT. Its translation is CASSQARTPQGAGELFF.

This clonotype was counted between two and nine times. This chain links TRBV5-1 with TRBJ2-5; 7 nucleotides match TRBD1. Trimming took 4 bases from V and 1 from J; bases not matched to a gene: 7. The length of the CDR3 is 15 residues. Germline V gene lookup returns CDR1 SGHRS and CDR2 YFSETQ. In DNA, the CDR3 is TGCGCCAGCAGCATACTACAGGGGCCCCAAGAGACCCAGTACTTC. It specifies CASSILQGPQETQYF.

The V gene is TRBV7-2, the J gene TRBJ1-5, with 7 bases lining up with TRBD1. Germline V gives CDR1 SGHTA, CDR2 FQGNSA. Trimming removed 1 base from V and 3 bases from J; junction bases left unmatched: 9. The CDR3 is 17 residues long. The CDR3 DNA sequence: TGTGCCAGCAGCTTAGTCGGGGCAGGGGGTTCCAATCAGCCCCAGCATTTT. The encoded protein is CASSLVGAGGSNQPQHF.

The J gene is TRBJ2-5, the V gene TRBV29-1, with unresolved D. CDR1 and CDR2 from the germline V gene are SQVTM and ANQGSEA. The CDR3 is 12 amino acids. V lost 4 bases, J lost 2 bases, and 8 bases lay in between. CDR3 nucleotides: TGCAGCGTTGTTGGTCTACAAGAGACCCAGTACTTC. The encoded protein is CSVVGLQETQYF.

Details on this clonotype: A much bigger clone sits one base away, suggesting this may be a read error. The chain is built from TRBV5-1 and TRBJ1-1, with D possibly matching TRBD1 (5 bases). CDR3 length: 15 amino acids. The germline gives CDR1 SGHRS, CDR2 YFSETQ. In DNA, the CDR3 is TGCGCCAGCAGGCCTATCGACAGACTGAACCCTGAAGCTTTCTTT. Its translation is CASRPIDRLNPEAFF.

This clonotype has a single count. The rearrangement links TRBV24-1 to TRBJ2-5; D might be TRBD1 (6 bases). This CDR3 is 14 amino acids long. Trimming took off 1 base at V and 11 bases at J, with 16 bases between the two ends. In germline, CDR1 is KGHDR, CDR2 SFDVKD. In DNA form, the CDR3 reads TGTGCCACCAGTGATTTCCAGGGGTGCAATGAGCAGTACTTC. Translated: CATSDFQGCNEQYF.

This clonotype was seen many times. The genes are TRBV27 and TRBJ1-2, with D hard to call. The CDR3 runs 15 residues. V shed 4 bases and J shed 7 bases, with 19 bases lying between them. Germline loops: CDR1 MNHEY, CDR2 SMNVEV (reference sequence). The DNA for the CDR3 is TGTGCCAGCAGTTCCCCAATCCTGACCAAAGGTGGCTACACCTTC. It codes for CASSSPILTKGGYTF.

The table lists this clonotype with a few counts. This chain uses TRBV7-2 with TRBJ1-1, with TRBD1 matching 10 bases. This CDR3 contains 17 residues. The junction had 11 bases not matched to a gene; V was cut back by 5 bases and J by 2 bases. Germline V gene data show CDR1 as SGHTA and CDR2 as FQGNSA. The CDR3 loop reads CASSPKTPTGGNTEAFF. Written as DNA, the CDR3 is TGTGCCAGCAGCCCTAAAACCCCGACAGGGGGCAACACTGAAGCTTTCTTT.

This clonotype has a count of ten or more. The chain uses TRBV5-5 and TRBJ2-5; no definite D call. This CDR3 is 11 amino acids long. Germline loops: CDR1 SGHKS, CDR2 YYEKEE (reference sequence). V lost 2 bases to trimming and J lost 7 bases, with 6 bases between them. CDR3 in DNA: TGTGCCAGCAGCTTAATGGGGACCCAGTACTTC. Translated, it gives CASSLMGTQYF.

The chain joins TRBV21-1 to TRBJ2-5. TRBV21-1 has pseudogene status. This CDR3 region has 14 residues. The CDR3 sequence is CASSKRSLGETQYF. The CDR3 nucleotides read TGTGCCAGCAGCAAAAGGAGTTTAGGAGAGACCCAGTACTTC.

The rearrangement joins TRBV5-1 to TRBJ2-1; D call uncertain. The CDR3 is 16 amino acids. Germline values: CDR1 SGHRS, CDR2 YFSETQ. V was trimmed by 1 base and J by 0 bases, leaving 11 bases between them. The CDR3 sequence: CASSLLGQSSYNEQFF. The CDR3 DNA follows: TGCGCCAGCAGCTTGTTGGGTCAAAGCTCCTACAATGAGCAGTTCTTC. The variable domain in full, with the rest retrieved from reference TRBV5-1 and TRBJ2-1, is KAGVTQTPRYLIKTRGQQVTLSCSPISGHRSVSWYQQTPGQGLQFLFEYFSETQRNKGNFPGRFSGRQFSNSRSEMNVSTLELGDSALYLCASSLLGQSSYNEQFFGPGTRLTVL.

This clonotype was detected only a few times. This CDR3 reads CSARIGTGMNTEAFF. CDR3 nucleotides: TGCAGTGCTAGAATCGGGACAGGAATGAACACTGAAGCTTTCTTT. J is TRBJ1-1 and V is TRBV20-1; 8 bases are a match to TRBD1. V lost 2 bases, J lost 0 bases, and 5 bases stayed unmatched. The CDR3 runs 15 residues. CDR1 is DFQATT, CDR2 SNEGSKA, per germline (reference sequence).

This clonotype was seen ten or more times. A much more abundant neighbour one base away suggests this may be a read error. The chain employs TRBV12-3 or TRBV12-4 and TRBJ2-2; tentative D call: TRBD2 (5 bases). The CDR3 consists of 13 residues. CDR3 nucleotide sequence: TGTGCCAGCAGGGCTTCGAACACCGGGGAGCGGTTTTTT. Its translation is CASRASNTGERFF.

The J gene is TRBJ2-1, the V gene TRBV6-1, with 8 bases that match TRBD1. The germline gives CDR1 MNHNS, CDR2 SASEGT. This CDR3 is built from 18 residues. The ends lost 6 bases at V and 0 bases at J; junction bases unmatched: 13. CDR3 nucleotide sequence: TGTGCCAGCAGCTCCACAAGGACAGGGACGAGCTCCTACAATGAGCAGTTCTTC. It codes for CASSSTRTGTSSYNEQFF.

Of note for this clonotype: A read error is possible here, since a much larger clone lies one base away. The genes are TRBV6-1 and TRBJ1-6; D possibly corresponds to TRBD1 (5 bases). The germline gives CDR1 MNHNS, CDR2 SASEGT. The germline V and J ends were trimmed by 2 bases and 4 bases, with 9 bases remaining between them. The CDR3 has 15 amino acids. The CDR3 DNA is TGTGCCAGCAGTGAAATGACAGCTTATAATTCACCCCTCCACTTT. It specifies CASSEMTAYNSPLHF.

This clonotype has a count of ten or more. The rearrangement uses TRBV20-1 and TRBJ2-3; TRBD2 matches 8 bases. The V gene's germline CDR1 is DFQATT and CDR2 SNEGSKA (reference sequence). The CDR3 loop spans 14 amino acids. J gave up 5 bases and V 4 bases, and 8 bases lay outside the gene matches. The CDR3 region is CSANSGGAGDTQYF. CDR3 DNA sequence: TGCAGTGCTAATTCCGGGGGGGCCGGAGATACGCAGTATTTT.

This clonotype showed up just once. This chain joins TRBV21-1 and TRBJ1-5. TRBV21-1 represents a pseudogene. This CDR3 is built from 22 residues. The CDR3 DNA reads as TGTGCCAGCAGCAAAACTGTGGGGAGGGTGGGTGCCGACGATTATAGCAATCGGCCCCAGCATTTT. This translates into CASSKTVGRVGADDYSNRPQHF.

The chain recombines TRBV20-1 with TRBJ2-7; 9 bases align to TRBD1. The CDR3 has 13 amino acids. The germline gives CDR1 DFQATT, CDR2 SNEGSKA (reference sequence). The junction had 8 bases not matched to a gene; V was cut back by 7 bases and J by 4 bases. CDR3 sequence reads: CSVRDRAFYEQYF. CDR3 coding DNA: TGCAGTGTGCGGGACAGGGCTTTTTACGAGCAGTACTTC.

The chain combines TRBV30 with TRBJ2-1; 7 bases match TRBD1. This CDR3 is built from 14 residues. Germline-derived CDR1 and CDR2 are GTSNPN and SVGIG (reference sequence). V dropped 0 bases and J dropped 7; count of bases not matched to a gene: 6. In DNA form, the CDR3 reads TGTGCCTGGAGTGTACTGGGCAGGGGGAATGAGCAGTTCTTC. The encoded protein is CAWSVLGRGNEQFF.

As concerns this clonotype: This may arise from a read error, as a much more abundant clone is one base away. The rearrangement uses TRBV5-6 and TRBJ2-7; D tentatively reads TRBD1 or TRBD2 (7 bases each). Germline V gives CDR1 SGHDT, CDR2 YYEEEE. The CDR3 loop spans 17 amino acids. The CDR3 DNA reads as TGTGCCAACAGCTGGAGGGAGGGACAGACCCTTTCATACGAGCAGTACTTC. Translated: CANSWREGQTLSYEQYF. Combining the CDR3 with reference TRBV5-6 and TRBJ2-7 gives the whole variable domain DAGVTQSPTHLIKTRGQQVTLRCSPKSGHDTVSWYQQALGQGPQFIFQYYEEEERQRGNFPDRFSGHQFPNYSSELNVNALLLGDSALYLCANSWREGQTLSYEQYFGPGTRLTVT.

V gene TRBV6-2 or TRBV6-3 combines with J gene TRBJ1-2; TRBD1 matches 7 bases. V lost 6 bases, J lost 5 bases, and 21 bases stayed unmatched. Per germline, CDR1 MNHEY and CDR2 SVGEGT. The CDR3 consists of 18 residues. CDR3 amino acids: CASSHSAGTDIYTYGYTF. The CDR3 DNA follows: TGTGCCAGCAGCCATTCCGCCGGGACAGATATATATACATATGGCTACACCTTC.

This clonotype was seen many times. The CDR3 sequence: CASRTYEQYF. As DNA, the CDR3 is TGTGCCAGCAGGACCTACGAGCAGTACTTC. The chain links TRBV6-1 to TRBJ2-7; D call uncertain. Trimming left V 6 bases short and J 2 bases short, with 2 bases between. Germline CDR1 MNHNS, CDR2 SASEGT. The CDR3 has 10 residues.

The chain links TRBV6-2 or TRBV6-3 to TRBJ2-7, with TRBD2 matching over 9 bases. Losses at the gene ends were 4 bases for V and 2 bases for J; bases not matched to a gene: 9. Per germline, CDR1 MNHEY and CDR2 SVGEGT. The CDR3 loop spans 16 amino acids. CDR3: CASSSQSGGPTYEQYF. The DNA for the CDR3 is TGTGCCAGCAGTTCTCAAAGCGGGGGGCCTACCTACGAGCAGTACTTC.

Note on this clonotype: A much more abundant neighbour one base away suggests this may be a read error. The V and J genes are TRBV9 and TRBJ2-4; 10 bases match TRBD2. The CDR3 is 16 residues long. V shed 3 bases, J shed 1 base, and the junction held 4 bases outside the gene matches. Germline CDR1 reads SGDLS; CDR2 reads YYNGEE. CDR3 sequence (DNA): TGTGCCAGCAGCGAGGATAGCGGGGGGGCCAAAAACATTCAGTACTTC. As protein: CASSEDSGGAKNIQYF.

V gene TRBV4-1 combines with J gene TRBJ2-1, with 14 bases that match TRBD2. The CDR3 sequence is 17 residues long. The V segment lost 1 base and the J segment 7 bases; nucleotides outside the gene matches: 6. Germline V gene data show CDR1 as MGHRA and CDR2 as YSYEKL. CDR3 in amino acids: CASSQGGLAGERNEQFF. As DNA, the CDR3 is TGCGCCAGCAGCCAAGGGGGACTAGCGGGAGAACGTAATGAGCAGTTCTTC.

In the case of this clonotype: This may arise from a read error, as a much more abundant clone is one base away. The rearrangement links TRBV12-3 or TRBV12-4 to TRBJ1-6; 8 nucleotides agree with TRBD1. The CDR3 is 15 amino acids. The CDR3 DNA is TGTGCCAGCAGTTTAACTCAGGGGGCAAGTTCACCCCCCCACTTT. The encoded protein is CASSLTQGASSPPHF.